The sequence of this TCR beta chain was determined in a study of blood T cell repertoires in COVID-19. Original data processing: How many nucleated cells were present was estimated from reference gene primer amplification. The repertoire was sequenced with immunoSEQ multiplex PCR; TCRdb's copy has only in-frame clones and lacks some. V and J calls and clone size are given by that table; D and trimming were obtained from the DNA. The sample gives around 120,000 clones, 75% to 90% of which show up once; under 3% is in the top ten. The CDR3 runs to 13 residues. V was shortened by 5 bases and J by 6 bases, with 11 bases between the two germline ends. Germline V gene sequence: CDR1 MRHNA, CDR2 SNTAGT.

Sequencing used peripheral blood. This clonotype originated in a man aged 25 to 40 with acute or convalescent COVID-19. This chain joins TRBV6-4 and TRBJ1-5; D is unresolved. CDR3 in DNA: TGTGCCAGCAGTATCCAAGGAGGTCAGCCCCAGCATTTT. This gives the protein CASSIQGGQPQHF.